Following are 8 T cell receptor beta chains from one sample sequenced in a study of shared clonotypes between healthy human individuals (dated by TCRdb to 2020 to 2021). Library preparation employed the immunoSEQ multiplex PCR assay. TCRdb carries this immuneACCESS record with in-frame sequences only. Its versions omit some clonotypes, under half of them owing to an unresolved V gene in the studies checked, with the rest unexplained. The sample table contains about 340,000 clones; only one count was recorded for more than 60% of them. 8.5% to 12% of the sample goes to the ten largest clones. What was sequenced was memory CD4+ T cells sorted from blood. Read against the paper, the sample's cell subset or site label means: CD45RA-negative fraction. These receptors originate from a man between 25 and 39 years old in good health.

The chain recombines TRBV28 with TRBJ2-7; 7 bases agree with TRBD2. From germline, CDR1 is MDHEN and CDR2 SYDVKM. With V trimmed by 5 bases and J by 4 bases, 8 bases remained unmatched. There are 14 residues in the CDR3. The CDR3 is CASSPDGTTYEQYF. CDR3 DNA: TGTGCCAGCAGTCCGGACGGGACTACTTACGAGCAGTACTTC. Using reference TRBV28 and TRBJ2-7 for the parts outside the CDR3, the full variable domain is DVKVTQSSRYLVKRTGEKVFLECVQDMDHENMFWYRQDPGLGLRLIYFSYDVKMKEKGDIPEGYSVSREKKERFSLILESASTNQTSMYLCASSPDGTTYEQYFGPGTRLTVT.

This chain connects TRBV2 to TRBJ2-7; D remains unclear. The V gene's germline CDR1 is SNHLY and CDR2 FYNNEI. The CDR3 has 11 residues. V was pared by 7 bases and J by 6 bases, with 10 bases between. CDR3 sequence (DNA): TGTGCCAGCACTACGGTGGTCGAGCAGTACTTC. Residues: CASTTVVEQYF.

The chain has TRBV6-5 and TRBJ2-5; D gene ambiguous. V lost 8 bases and J lost 4, with 11 bases in between. This CDR3 is 12 amino acids long. CDR1 and CDR2 from the germline V gene are MNHEY and SVGAGI. The CDR3 region is CASGPGVETQYF. DNA of the CDR3: TGTGCCAGCGGTCCTGGGGTAGAGACCCAGTACTTC.

The genes are TRBV29-1 and TRBJ2-3; the D gene is possibly TRBD2 (6 bases). The CDR3 extends over 14 amino acids. Germline V lookup: CDR1 SQVTM, CDR2 ANQGSEA. V lost 4 bases to trimming and J lost 0 bases, with 11 bases between them. The CDR3 DNA reads TGCAGCGTTGGATCGGGGGTTAGCACAGATACGCAGTATTTT. Translated, it gives CSVGSGVSTDTQYF.

As to this clone: Distinct nucleotide sequences in the sample also encode this CDR3. The CDR3 region has the DNA TGTGCCAGCAGTGAAGGGCGAGAGACCCAGTACTTC. Protein product: CASSEGRETQYF. This sequence joins TRBV2 and TRBJ2-5; D remains unclear. The CDR3 length is 12 residues. In germline, CDR1 is SNHLY, CDR2 FYNNEI. Trimming pared 1 base from V and 4 bases from J, leaving 4 bases between.

A remark on this clone: This sequence may be a read error, since a much larger clone differs from it by one base. V is TRBV5-4 and J is TRBJ2-2; D gene ambiguous. V dropped 1 base and J dropped 2 bases, with 0 bases sitting between them. CDR3 length: 12 amino acids. From germline, CDR1 is SGHNT and CDR2 YYREEE (reference sequence). The CDR3 DNA reads as TGTGCCAGCAGCTTGAACACCGGGGAGCTGTTTTTT. Translation: CASSLNTGELFF.

Only a few counts were recorded for this clone. The chain carries TRBV9 and TRBJ2-7; D remains unclear. The V end lost 4 bases, the J end lost 7 bases, and 12 bases lay between the germline ends. The CDR3 consists of 12 residues. Germline V gene sequence: CDR1 SGDLS, CDR2 YYNGEE. The CDR3 DNA sequence: TGTGCCAGCAGCTTGGACGTGGGGGAGCAGTACTTC. This translates into CASSLDVGEQYF.

With respect to this clone: A far larger clone is one nucleotide away, so this likely arose from a read error. The rearrangement links TRBV7-9 to TRBJ2-6, with D possibly matching TRBD1 (6 bases). Germline V gene lookup returns CDR1 SEHNR and CDR2 FQNEAQ (reference sequence). The CDR3 has 14 residues. The CDR3 DNA sequence: TGTGCCAGTCCAGGGGTTGCTGGGGCCAACGTCCTGGCTTTC. As protein: CASPGVAGANVLAF.